This T cell receptor (beta chain) was sequenced in a study of metastatic and nonmetastatic thyroid tumors. Whole-study context: Repertoire data that came from the blood and tumor or nodule tissue of malignant and benign thyroid patients were compared.

Study observations and caveats: Patients with malignant thyroid tumors reportedly had significantly higher TCR beta diversity than those with benign nodules, in blood and tumor.

Each patient went into thyroid surgery without having received any treatment. This clone was counted ten times or more. Its antigen is not identified. As processed by the authors: Researchers built a distant-metastasis classifier for papillary thyroid cancer that drew on CDR3 differences across clinicopathological groups. TCRdb re-called the PCR reads through MiXCR. It is TCRdb's table, rather than the study itself, that gives the V and J calls and clone size. The sample has 45,000 to 60,000 clones, under 20% seen once. The V and J ends lost 7 bases and 4 bases, in that order; junction bases with no gene match: 11. This CDR3 is built from 15 residues. From germline, CDR1 is MDHEN and CDR2 SYDVKM.

This receptor was taken from a female donor with papillary thyroid cancer or a benign thyroid nodule (not recorded which). Some clones in this sample may be carry-over from other donors' samples. Sequenced input: blood. The chain has TRBV28 and TRBJ2-7; 9 bases fit TRBD1. The CDR3 DNA reads as TGTGCCAGCATTTCCTCGCGGGACAGGGTTTACGAGCAGTACTTC. Its translation is CASISSRDRVYEQYF.